The clone carrying this T cell receptor beta chain has a handful of counts. Its antigen is still unknown. These data originate in a study of breast tumors, draining lymph nodes, adjacent tissues. CDR3 length: 13 residues. Trimming cost V 1 base and J 2 bases, with 7 bases left between them. Looked up from germline, CDR1 is SQVTM and CDR2 is ANQGSEA. Using its own MiXCR run on the multiplex PCR reads, TCRdb lists one record per CDR3 protein. This sample has approximately 13,000 distinct CDR3 sequences, with roughly three quarters found just once. Findings of the study overall: Tumor T cell lymph node origin was a supported hypothesis, not proven. Findings are consistent with lymph node origin and intratumoral expansion of most tumor T cells. Tumor repertoires ranked between lymph nodes and nontumor tissue in diversity, with V and J gene preferences.

The genes are TRBV29-1 and TRBJ2-3; the D is unclear. The sequence was collected from a female donor with breast cancer. Some clones in this sample may be carry-over from other donors' samples. The specimen was tumor-adjacent breast tissue. The CDR3 DNA is TGCAGCGTTGAAGGGACCGTCACAGATACGCAGTATTTT. It translates to CSVEGTVTDTQYF.